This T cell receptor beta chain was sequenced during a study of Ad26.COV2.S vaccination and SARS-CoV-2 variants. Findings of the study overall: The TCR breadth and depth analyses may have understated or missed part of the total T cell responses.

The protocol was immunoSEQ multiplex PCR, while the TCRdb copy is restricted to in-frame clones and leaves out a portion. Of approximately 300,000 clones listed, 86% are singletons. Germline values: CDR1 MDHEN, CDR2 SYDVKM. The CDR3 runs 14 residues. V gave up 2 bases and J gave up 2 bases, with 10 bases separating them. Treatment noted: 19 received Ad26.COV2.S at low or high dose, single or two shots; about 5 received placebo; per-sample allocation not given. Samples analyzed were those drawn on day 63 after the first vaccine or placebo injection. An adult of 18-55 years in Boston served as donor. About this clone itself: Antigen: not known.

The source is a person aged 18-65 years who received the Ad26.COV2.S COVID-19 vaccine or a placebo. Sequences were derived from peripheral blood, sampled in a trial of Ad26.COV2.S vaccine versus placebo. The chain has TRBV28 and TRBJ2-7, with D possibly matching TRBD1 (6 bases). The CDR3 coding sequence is TGTGCCAGCAGTTTAACAGGGTTTCCCTACGAGCAGTACTTC. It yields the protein CASSLTGFPYEQYF.